A single T cell receptor (beta chain) is shown here with its context. The antigen is not known. Some clones are missing from TCRdb's copy, which holds only in-frame ones; the method was immunoSEQ multiplex PCR. The table lists fewer than 20,000 clones, 76% of them singletons. The data originate from a study of neoadjuvant nivolumab and ipilimumab in lung cancer. In the study overall: Nivolumab 3 mg/kg was given days 1, 15 and 29, plus ipilimumab 1 mg/kg day 1 in combination.

Study-wide findings and caveats: Pretherapy blood TCR richness correlated positively with resected tumor richness.

The sequence came from an adult with non-small cell lung cancer. The sequencing used tumor tissue, collected after neoadjuvant nivolumab, alone or with ipilimumab, at or shortly before surgery.

In DNA form, the CDR3 reads TGTGCCAGCAGTGGGTTAGCGGGGTTCTACGAGCAGTACTTC. Protein product: CASSGLAGFYEQYF. The chain combines TRBV6-1 with TRBJ2-7; TRBD2 agrees at 8 bases. Germline CDR1 is MNHNS and CDR2 is SASEGT. The CDR3 is 14 residues long. Trimming at V came to 4 bases and at J to 3 bases, leaving 5 bases not matched to a gene.